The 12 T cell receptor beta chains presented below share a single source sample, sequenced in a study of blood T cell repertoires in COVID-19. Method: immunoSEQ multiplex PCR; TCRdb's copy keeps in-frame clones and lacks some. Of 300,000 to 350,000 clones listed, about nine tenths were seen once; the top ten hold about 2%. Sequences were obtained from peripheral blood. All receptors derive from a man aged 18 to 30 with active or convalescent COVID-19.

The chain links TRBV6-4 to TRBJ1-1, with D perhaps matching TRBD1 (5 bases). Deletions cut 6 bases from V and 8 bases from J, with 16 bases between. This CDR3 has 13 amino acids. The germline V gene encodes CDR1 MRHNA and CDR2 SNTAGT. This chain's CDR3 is CASRFAGREEAFF. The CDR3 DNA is TGTGCCAGCAGATTCGCAGGGAGGGAGGAAGCTTTCTTT.

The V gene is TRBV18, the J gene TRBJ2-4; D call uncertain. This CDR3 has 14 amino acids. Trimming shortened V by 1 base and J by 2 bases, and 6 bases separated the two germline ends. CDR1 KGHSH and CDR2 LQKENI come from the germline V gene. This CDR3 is CASSPLSTKNIQYF. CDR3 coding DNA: TGTGCCAGCTCACCACTTTCAACCAAAAACATTCAGTACTTC.

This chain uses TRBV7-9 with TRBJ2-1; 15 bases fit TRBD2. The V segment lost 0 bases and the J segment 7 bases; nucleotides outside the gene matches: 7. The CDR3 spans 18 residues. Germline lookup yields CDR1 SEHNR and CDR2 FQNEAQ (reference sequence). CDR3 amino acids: CASSLAVFGLAGGNEQFF. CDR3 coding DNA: TGTGCCAGCAGCTTAGCTGTTTTTGGACTAGCGGGGGGGAATGAGCAGTTCTTC.

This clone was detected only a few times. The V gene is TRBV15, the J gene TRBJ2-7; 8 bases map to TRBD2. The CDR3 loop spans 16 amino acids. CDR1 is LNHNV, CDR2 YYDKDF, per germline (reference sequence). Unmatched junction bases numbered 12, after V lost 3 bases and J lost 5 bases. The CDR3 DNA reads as TGTGCCACCAGCAGCGCCCGGGGTAGCGGGGTTGACGAGCAGTACTTC. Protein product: CATSSARGSGVDEQYF.

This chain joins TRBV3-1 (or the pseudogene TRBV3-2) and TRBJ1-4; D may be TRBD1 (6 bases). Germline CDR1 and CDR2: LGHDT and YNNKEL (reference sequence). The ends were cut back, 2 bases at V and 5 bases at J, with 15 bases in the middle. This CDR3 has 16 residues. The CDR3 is CASSQTGYRENEKLFF. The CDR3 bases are TGTGCCAGCAGCCAAACTGGGTACAGGGAGAATGAAAAACTGTTTTTT.

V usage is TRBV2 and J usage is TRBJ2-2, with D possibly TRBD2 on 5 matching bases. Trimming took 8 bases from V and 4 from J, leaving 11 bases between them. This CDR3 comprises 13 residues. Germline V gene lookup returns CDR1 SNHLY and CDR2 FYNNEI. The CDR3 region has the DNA TGTGCCAGCGGGAGACGGGGCACCGGGGAGCTGTTTTTT. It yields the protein CASGRRGTGELFF.

The chain's CDR3 is CASSETGTGELFF. CDR3 DNA: TGTGCCAGCAGCGAGACAGGTACCGGGGAGCTGTTTTTT. The V and J genes are TRBV12-3 or TRBV12-4 and TRBJ2-2; a weak D match, TRBD1 (6 bases). The CDR3 length is 13 residues. Trimming removed 6 bases at V and 5 bases at J, with 10 bases between.

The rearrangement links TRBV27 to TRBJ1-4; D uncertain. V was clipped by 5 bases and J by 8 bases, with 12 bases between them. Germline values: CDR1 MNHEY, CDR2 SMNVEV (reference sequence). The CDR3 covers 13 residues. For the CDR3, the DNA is TGTGCCAGCAGTCCCGCCGGGGTCGAAAAACTGTTTTTT. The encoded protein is CASSPAGVEKLFF.

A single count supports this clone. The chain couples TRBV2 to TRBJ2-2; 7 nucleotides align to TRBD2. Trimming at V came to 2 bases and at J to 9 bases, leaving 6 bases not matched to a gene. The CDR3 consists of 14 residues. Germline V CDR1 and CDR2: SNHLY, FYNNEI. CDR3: CASSEWGGRWELFF. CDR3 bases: TGTGCCAGCAGTGAATGGGGGGGACGGTGGGAGCTGTTTTTT.

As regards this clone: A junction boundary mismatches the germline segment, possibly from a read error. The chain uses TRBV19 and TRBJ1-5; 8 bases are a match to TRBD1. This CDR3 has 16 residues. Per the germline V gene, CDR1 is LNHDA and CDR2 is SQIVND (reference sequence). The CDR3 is CASSSDRGQWDQLQHF. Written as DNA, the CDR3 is TGTGCCAGTAGTAGCGACAGGGGACAGTGGGATCAGCTCCAGCATTTT.

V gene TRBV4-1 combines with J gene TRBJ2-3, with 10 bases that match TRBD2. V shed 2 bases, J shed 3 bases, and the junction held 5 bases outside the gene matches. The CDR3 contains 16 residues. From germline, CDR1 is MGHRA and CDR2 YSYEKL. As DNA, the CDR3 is TGCGCCAGCAGCCAACCAGGACTAGCGGTTACAGATACGCAGTATTTT. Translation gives CASSQPGLAVTDTQYF.

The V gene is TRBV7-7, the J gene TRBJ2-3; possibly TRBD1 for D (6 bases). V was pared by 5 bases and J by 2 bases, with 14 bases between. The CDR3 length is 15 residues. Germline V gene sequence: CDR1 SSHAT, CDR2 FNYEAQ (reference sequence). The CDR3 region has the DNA TGTGCCAGCAGCCTCCAGGGGTTACCCACAGATACGCAGTATTTT. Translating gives CASSLQGLPTDTQYF.